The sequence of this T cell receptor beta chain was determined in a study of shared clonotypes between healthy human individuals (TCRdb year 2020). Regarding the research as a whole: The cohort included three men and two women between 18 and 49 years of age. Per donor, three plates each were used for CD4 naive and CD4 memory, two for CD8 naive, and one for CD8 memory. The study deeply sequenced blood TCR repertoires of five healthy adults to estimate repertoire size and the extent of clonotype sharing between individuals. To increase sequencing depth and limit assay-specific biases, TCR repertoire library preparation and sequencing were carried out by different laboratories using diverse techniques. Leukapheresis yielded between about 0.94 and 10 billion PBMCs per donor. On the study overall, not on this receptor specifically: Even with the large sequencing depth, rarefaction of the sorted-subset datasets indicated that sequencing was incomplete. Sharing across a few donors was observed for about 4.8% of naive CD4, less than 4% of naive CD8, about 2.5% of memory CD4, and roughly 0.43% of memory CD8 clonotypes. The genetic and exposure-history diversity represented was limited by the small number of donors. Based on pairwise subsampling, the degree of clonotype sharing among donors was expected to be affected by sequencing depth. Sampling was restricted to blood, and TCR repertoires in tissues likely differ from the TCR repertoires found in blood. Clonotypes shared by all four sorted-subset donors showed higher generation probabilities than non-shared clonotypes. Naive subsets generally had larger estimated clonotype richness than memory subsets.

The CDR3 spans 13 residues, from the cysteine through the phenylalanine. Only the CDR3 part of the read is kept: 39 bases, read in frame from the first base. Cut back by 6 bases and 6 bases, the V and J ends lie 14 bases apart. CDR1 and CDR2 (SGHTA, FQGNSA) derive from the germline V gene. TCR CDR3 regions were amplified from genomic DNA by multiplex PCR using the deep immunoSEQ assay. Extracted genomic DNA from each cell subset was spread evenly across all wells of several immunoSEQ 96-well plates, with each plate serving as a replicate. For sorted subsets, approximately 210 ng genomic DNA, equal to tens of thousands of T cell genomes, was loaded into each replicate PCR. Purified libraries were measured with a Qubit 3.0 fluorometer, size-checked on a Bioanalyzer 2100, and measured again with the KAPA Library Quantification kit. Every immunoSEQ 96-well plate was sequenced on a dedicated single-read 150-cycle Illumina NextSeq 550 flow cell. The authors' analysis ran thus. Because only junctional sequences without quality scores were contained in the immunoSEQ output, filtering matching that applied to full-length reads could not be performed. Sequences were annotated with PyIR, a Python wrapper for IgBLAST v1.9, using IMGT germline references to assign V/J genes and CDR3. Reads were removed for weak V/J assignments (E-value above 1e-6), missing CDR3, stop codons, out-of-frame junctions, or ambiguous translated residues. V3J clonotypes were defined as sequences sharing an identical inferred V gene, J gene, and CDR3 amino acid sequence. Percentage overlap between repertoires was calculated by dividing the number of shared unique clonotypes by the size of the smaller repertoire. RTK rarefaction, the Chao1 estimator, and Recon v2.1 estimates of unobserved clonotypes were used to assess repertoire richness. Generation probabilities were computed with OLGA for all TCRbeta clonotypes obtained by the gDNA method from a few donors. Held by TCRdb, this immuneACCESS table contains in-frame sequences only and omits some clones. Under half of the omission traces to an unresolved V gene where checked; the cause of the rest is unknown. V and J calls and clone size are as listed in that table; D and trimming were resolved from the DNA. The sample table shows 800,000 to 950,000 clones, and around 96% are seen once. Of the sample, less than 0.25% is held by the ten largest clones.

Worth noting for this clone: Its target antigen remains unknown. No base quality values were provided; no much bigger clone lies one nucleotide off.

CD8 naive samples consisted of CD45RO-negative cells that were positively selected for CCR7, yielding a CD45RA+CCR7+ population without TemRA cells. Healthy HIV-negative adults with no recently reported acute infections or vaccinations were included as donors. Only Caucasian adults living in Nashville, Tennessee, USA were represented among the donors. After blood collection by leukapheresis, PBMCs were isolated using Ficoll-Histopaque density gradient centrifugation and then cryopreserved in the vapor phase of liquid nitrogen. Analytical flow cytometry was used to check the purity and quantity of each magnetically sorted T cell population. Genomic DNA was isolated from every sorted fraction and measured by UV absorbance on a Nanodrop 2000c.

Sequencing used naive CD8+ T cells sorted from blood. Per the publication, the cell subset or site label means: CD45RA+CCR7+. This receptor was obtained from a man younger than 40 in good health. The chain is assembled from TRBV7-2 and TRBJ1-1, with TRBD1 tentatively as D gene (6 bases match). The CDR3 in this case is CASRGSGGPEAFF. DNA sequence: TGTGCCAGCAGGGGGTCGGGGGGCCCTGAAGCTTTCTTT.